This T cell receptor beta chain was obtained from a study of T cells in localized non-small cell lung cancer. Points from the study as a whole: Of the tissues analyzed, uninvolved adjacent lung showed maximal T cell clonality, greater than tumor.

As concerns this clone: What it binds is unknown.

There are 14 residues in the CDR3. The germline V and J ends were trimmed by 0 bases and 4 bases, with 10 bases remaining between them. Looked up from germline, CDR1 is SGHRS and CDR2 is YFSETQ. The repertoire was sequenced with immunoSEQ multiplex PCR; TCRdb's copy has only in-frame clones and lacks some. The table shows under 60,000 clones, with about nine tenths occurring only once. The rearrangement links TRBV5-1 to TRBJ2-5; D not resolved. This specimen was peripheral blood, taken before any cancer treatment. The sequence derives from a male donor at least 60 years old with stage III squamous cell lung carcinoma. The chain's CDR3 is CASSLDMRGETQYF. The CDR3 DNA reads TGCGCCAGCAGCTTGGATATGCGCGGAGAGACCCAGTACTTC. Supplemented by reference TRBV5-1 and TRBJ2-5, the full variable domain reads KAGVTQTPRYLIKTRGQQVTLSCSPISGHRSVSWYQQTPGQGLQFLFEYFSETQRNKGNFPGRFSGRQFSNSRSEMNVSTLELGDSALYLCASSLDMRGETQYFGPGTRLLVL.